This T cell receptor beta chain was obtained from a study of cytomegalovirus exposure and HLA in healthy donors. Broader study findings: Later on, analysis showed that most CMV-associated TCR beta chains appeared to be HLA-restricted.

The germline V gene encodes CDR1 SGHVS and CDR2 FNYEAQ. V lost 5 bases, J lost 7 bases, and 10 bases stayed unmatched. The CDR3 covers 16 residues. PCR involved 60 Vbeta and 13 Jbeta primers. Produced via immunoSEQ multiplex PCR; TCRdb's table is partial and in-frame only. The sample carries around 67,000 clones, 55% to 80% recorded once. Note on this clone: Its antigen is not identified.

The chain recombines TRBV7-6 with TRBJ2-1; 11 nucleotides agree with TRBD2. The sample was PBMCs. The sequence came from a woman between 50 and 59 years old in good health and CMV-seronegative. The CDR3 is CASSEELAGVRNEQFF. The CDR3 nucleotides read TGTGCCAGCAGCGAAGAACTAGCGGGAGTTAGAAATGAGCAGTTCTTC.